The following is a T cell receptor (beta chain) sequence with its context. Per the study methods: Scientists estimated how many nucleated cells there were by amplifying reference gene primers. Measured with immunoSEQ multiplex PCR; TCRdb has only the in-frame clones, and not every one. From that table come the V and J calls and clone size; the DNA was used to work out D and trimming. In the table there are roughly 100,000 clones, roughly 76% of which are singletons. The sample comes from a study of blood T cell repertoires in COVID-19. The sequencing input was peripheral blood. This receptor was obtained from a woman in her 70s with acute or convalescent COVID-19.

In nucleotides, the CDR3 is TGTGCCAGCAGCCCTCCGGGACTAGTGAATGAGCAGTTCTTC. Protein product: CASSPPGLVNEQFF. V and J are TRBV4-2 and TRBJ2-1; 8 nucleotides align to TRBD2. J gave up 7 bases and V 4 bases, and 6 bases lay outside the gene matches. The CDR3 has 14 residues. CDR1 is LGHNA and CDR2 is YNFKEQ in the germline V gene.